These 18 T cell receptor beta chains were sequenced from one sample in a study of blood T cell repertoires in COVID-19. The protocol was immunoSEQ multiplex PCR, while the TCRdb copy is restricted to in-frame clones and leaves out a portion. This table has approximately 300,000 clones, 80% to 90% appearing once. Sequencing input: peripheral blood. These receptors originate from a woman between 45 and 60 years old with COVID-19, enrolled during active disease.

A single count supports this clone. V is TRBV19 and J is TRBJ2-7, with D perhaps TRBD2 (6 bases). This CDR3 has 14 residues. Germline V gene data show CDR1 as LNHDA and CDR2 as SQIVND (reference sequence). With 6 bases removed from V and 3 bases from J, the gap between germline ends came to 15 bases. DNA for the CDR3: TGTGCCAGTAGCGCGACTAGTGGGAGCTACGAGCAGTACTTC. This sequence encodes CASSATSGSYEQYF.

The chain employs TRBV6-6 and TRBJ2-1, with 7 positions matching TRBD1. The CDR3 spans 13 residues. The germline CDR1 and CDR2 sequences are MNHNY and SVGAGI (reference sequence). After removal of 5 bases from V and 10 bases from J, the junction contained 8 bases not matched to a gene. In nucleotides, the CDR3 is TGTGCCAGCAGTGGCGACAGGGTCGGCGAGCAGTTCTTC. It codes for CASSGDRVGEQFF.

This rearrangement joins TRBV6-5 to TRBJ1-1, with 8 nucleotides matching TRBD1. Germline CDR1 MNHEY, CDR2 SVGAGI. The CDR3 length is 14 residues. The ends lost 6 bases at V and 0 bases at J; junction bases unmatched: 3. CDR3: CASRAGQVNTEAFF. In DNA, the CDR3 is TGTGCCAGCAGAGCGGGACAGGTGAACACTGAAGCTTTCTTT.

The V gene is TRBV7-9, the J gene TRBJ1-2; 7 bases are a match to TRBD1. Germline V gene lookup returns CDR1 SEHNR and CDR2 FQNEAQ (reference sequence). With V trimmed by 6 bases and J by 6 bases, 13 bases remained unmatched. This CDR3 region has 15 residues. The CDR3 reads CASRTYRGPVDGYTF. The CDR3, as DNA: TGTGCCAGCAGAACTTACAGGGGCCCGGTTGATGGCTACACCTTC.

CDR3 sequence (DNA): TGTGCCAGCAGCTACAATACAGGGAAAACTTACGAGCAGTACTTC. The encoded protein is CASSYNTGKTYEQYF. The rearrangement joins TRBV4-2 to TRBJ2-7, with D tentatively TRBD1 (6 bases). The CDR3 covers 15 residues. V lost 5 bases, J lost 4 bases, and 18 bases lay in between. The germline gives CDR1 LGHNA, CDR2 YNFKEQ.

The chain couples TRBV5-1 to TRBJ2-1; D not certain. Germline assignment: CDR1 SGHRS and CDR2 YFSETQ. This CDR3 is 12 amino acids long. V was pared by 0 bases and J by 13 bases, with 11 bases between. The DNA of the CDR3 is TGCGCCAGCAGCTTGGGGTTGGAGACTCAGTTCTTC. Translating it yields CASSLGLETQFF.

This clone was seen a single time. The chain carries TRBV5-1 and TRBJ2-1; 12 positions match TRBD2. The CDR3 has 15 amino acids. The germline V gene encodes CDR1 SGHRS and CDR2 YFSETQ. V lost 3 bases, J lost 4 bases, and 2 bases stayed unmatched. The CDR3 loop reads CASSYGTSGYNEQFF. For the CDR3, the DNA is TGCGCCAGCAGCTATGGGACTAGCGGGTACAATGAGCAGTTCTTC.

V and J are TRBV5-6 and TRBJ2-2; TRBD1 matches at 7 bases. The length of the CDR3 is 16 residues. CDR1 is SGHDT and CDR2 is YYEEEE in the germline V gene. J lost 4 bases, V lost 0 bases, and 6 bases had no gene match. CDR3 in amino acids: CASSLDLWDSTGELFF. The CDR3, as DNA: TGTGCCAGCAGCTTGGATCTGTGGGACAGCACCGGGGAGCTGTTTTTT. The full variable domain, with the rest looked up from reference TRBV5-6 and TRBJ2-2, is DAGVTQSPTHLIKTRGQQVTLRCSPKSGHDTVSWYQQALGQGPQFIFQYYEEEERQRGNFPDRFSGHQFPNYSSELNVNALLLGDSALYLCASSLDLWDSTGELFFGEGSRLTVL.

This rearrangement joins TRBV29-1 to TRBJ2-7; 7 positions match TRBD1. CDR3 length: 15 amino acids. Germline V lookup: CDR1 SQVTM, CDR2 ANQGSEA. Trimming at V came to 8 bases and at J to 0 bases, leaving 13 bases not matched to a gene. CDR3 protein: CSYPTQGVHSYEQYF. DNA for the CDR3: TGCAGCTACCCAACCCAGGGGGTGCACTCCTACGAGCAGTACTTC.

The gene calls are TRBV7-9 and TRBJ1-1; D is unresolved. With 3 bases removed from V and 4 bases from J, the gap between germline ends came to 6 bases. Per the germline V gene, CDR1 is SEHNR and CDR2 is FQNEAQ (reference sequence). CDR3 length: 12 residues. CDR3 loop: CASSLVATEAFF. Written as DNA, the CDR3 is TGTGCCAGCAGCTTGGTAGCCACTGAAGCTTTCTTT. Full variable domain (missing parts from reference TRBV7-9 and TRBJ1-1): DTGVSQNPRHKITKRGQNVTFRCDPISEHNRLYWYRQTLGQGPEFLTYFQNEAQLEKSRLLSDRFSAERPKGSFSTLEIQRTEQGDSAMYLCASSLVATEAFFGQGTRLTVV.

V is TRBV30 and J is TRBJ1-1; 7 bases line up with TRBD1. Germline assignment: CDR1 GTSNPN and CDR2 SVGIG (reference sequence). The length of the CDR3 is 14 residues. V dropped 2 bases and J dropped 3; count of bases not matched to a gene: 6. The CDR3 nucleotides are TGTGCCTGGAGTCTCAGACAGGGCGACACTGAAGCTTTCTTT. Amino acid sequence: CAWSLRQGDTEAFF. Full variable domain (rest looked up from reference TRBV30 and TRBJ1-1): SQTIHQWPATLVQPVGSPLSLECTVEGTSNPNLYWYRQAAGRGLQLLFYSVGIGQISSEVPQNLSASRPQDRQFILSSKKLLLSDSGFYLCAWSLRQGDTEAFFGQGTRLTVV.

The chain links TRBV4-1 to TRBJ1-3; tentatively, D is TRBD1 (6 bases). Germline V gene data show CDR1 as MGHRA and CDR2 as YSYEKL. V shed 0 bases and J shed 0 bases, with 15 bases lying between them. This CDR3 is built from 18 residues. Here the CDR3 reads CASSQERRRGSSGNTIYF. CDR3 in DNA: TGCGCCAGCAGCCAAGAAAGGCGAAGGGGGAGCTCTGGAAACACCATATATTTT.

The J gene is TRBJ1-4, the V gene TRBV18; a possible D gene is TRBD1 (6 bases). The CDR3 is 15 amino acids. CDR1 is KGHSH and CDR2 is LQKENI in the germline V gene. V was clipped by 5 bases and J by 4 bases, with 14 bases between them. The CDR3 DNA reads TGTGCCAGCTCAACGGGGACAAGCCTTAATGAAAAACTGTTTTTT. Its protein is CASSTGTSLNEKLFF.

The chain has TRBV13 and TRBJ1-4, with no clear D. The V gene lost 0 bases and the J gene lost 2 bases, with 7 bases spanning the gap. The CDR3 extends over 15 amino acids. Germline CDR1 is PRHDT and CDR2 is FYEKMQ (reference sequence). CDR3 residues: CASSLGLVTNEKLFF. The CDR3, as DNA: TGTGCCAGCAGCTTAGGCCTAGTGACTAATGAAAAACTGTTTTTT.

V is TRBV7-8 and J is TRBJ1-1; D might be TRBD1 (5 bases). CDR1 SGHVS and CDR2 FQNEAQ come from the germline V gene. Trimming removed 3 bases from V and 1 base from J, with 9 bases in between. The CDR3 has 14 amino acids. Here the CDR3 DNA reads TGTGCCAGCAGCTTTCAGGGCAGGAACACTGAAGCTTTCTTT. Residues: CASSFQGRNTEAFF. The full variable domain, in which reference TRBV7-8 and TRBJ1-1 provide the parts outside the CDR3, is GAGVSQSPRYKVAKRGQDVALRCDPISGHVSLFWYQQALGQGPEFLTYFQNEAQLDKSGLPSDRFFAERPEGSVSTLKIQRTQQEDSAVYLCASSFQGRNTEAFFGQGTRLTVV.

The rearrangement joins TRBV3-1 (or the pseudogene TRBV3-2) to TRBJ1-5, with unresolved D. The CDR3 covers 19 residues. In germline, CDR1 is LGHDT, CDR2 YNNKEL (reference sequence). The germline V and J ends were trimmed by 0 bases and 2 bases, with 20 bases remaining between them. The CDR3 sequence is CASSQDRSGGGGGNQPQHF. The CDR3 bases are TGTGCCAGCAGCCAAGATCGTAGCGGCGGAGGAGGAGGCAATCAGCCCCAGCATTTT.

The chain couples TRBV2 to TRBJ2-7; D is ambiguous. The ends were cut back, 5 bases at V and 0 bases at J, with 5 bases in the middle. The germline V gene has CDR1 SNHLY and CDR2 FYNNEI. The CDR3 totals 12 residues. In nucleotides, the CDR3 is TGTGCCAGCAGTTCCAGCTCCTACGAGCAGTACTTC. Residues: CASSSSSYEQYF. Complete variable domain (other parts from reference TRBV2 and TRBJ2-7): EPEVTQTPSHQVTQMGQEVILRCVPISNHLYFYWYRQILGQKVEFLVSFYNNEISEKSEIFDDQFSVERPDGSNFTLKIRSTKLEDSAMYFCASSSSSYEQYFGPGTRLTVT.

This clone was seen a single time. The chain carries TRBV19 and TRBJ1-1, with D hard to call. V lost 3 bases to trimming and J lost 1 base, with 6 bases between them. The CDR3 runs 13 residues. The germline V gene has CDR1 LNHDA and CDR2 SQIVND (reference sequence). DNA for the CDR3: TGTGCCAGTAGTATGGTCAGGAACACTGAAGCTTTCTTT. Translation gives CASSMVRNTEAFF.